This entry lists 27 T cell receptor beta chains sequenced from one sample in a study of blood T cell repertoires in COVID-19 (dated by TCRdb to the early 2020s). The library was generated by the immunoSEQ multiplex PCR assay. TCRdb took this table from immuneACCESS and kept in-frame rearrangements with V and J called. Such tables lack part of the clones; where checked against another copy, unresolved V genes explain under half of the gap, and the rest is unexplained. This sample has 57,000 or so clones in its table, and roughly 90% of those were observed once. Clones ranked in the top ten supply roughly a fifth of the sample. Sequencing was performed on peripheral blood. These receptors originate from a woman between 50 and 59 years old with active or convalescent COVID-19.

The chain uses TRBV1 and TRBJ2-3; TRBD2, the table's D call, lacks a check against the DNA. TRBV1 is noted as a pseudogene. CDR3 length: 15 residues. DNA of the CDR3: TGCACCAGCAGCCAAGATCTAGTGGAATCAGATACGCAGTATTTT. Translated: CTSSQDLVESDTQYF.

V gene TRBV5-1 combines with J gene TRBJ2-5; a weak D match, TRBD1 (5 bases). Germline V gene lookup returns CDR1 SGHRS and CDR2 YFSETQ. The V gene lost 0 bases and the J gene lost 2 bases, with 8 bases spanning the gap. This CDR3 region has 14 residues. CDR3 sequence reads: CASSLGGVQETQYF. The DNA of the CDR3 is TGCGCCAGCAGCTTGGGGGGCGTGCAAGAGACCCAGTACTTC.

J is TRBJ1-1 and V is TRBV11-2; unclear D gene. V lost 2 bases to trimming and J lost 0 bases, with 13 bases between them. The length of the CDR3 is 16 residues. Germline-derived CDR1 and CDR2 are SGHAT and FQNNGV. The CDR3 sequence: CASSLREMVMNTEAFF. The CDR3 coding sequence is TGTGCCAGCAGCTTAAGGGAGATGGTAATGAACACTGAAGCTTTCTTT.

The V gene is TRBV4-2, the J gene TRBJ2-1; 8 bases map to TRBD2. Trimming at V came to 1 base and at J to 1 base, leaving 0 bases not matched to a gene. Germline CDR1 LGHNA, CDR2 YNFKEQ. The CDR3 is 15 residues long. The CDR3 sequence: CASSQGLASYNEQFF. DNA for the CDR3: TGTGCCAGCAGCCAAGGACTAGCGTCCTACAATGAGCAGTTCTTC.

The chain is built from TRBV2 and TRBJ1-1; D ambiguous. The CDR3 has 10 residues. Germline values: CDR1 SNHLY, CDR2 FYNNEI. Trimming pared 8 bases from V and 3 bases from J, leaving 4 bases between. The CDR3 sequence is CASRDTEAFF. The CDR3, as DNA: TGTGCCAGCCGCGACACTGAAGCTTTCTTT.

In this sample, this clone turned up once. CDR3 region: CAISLTGTSGTDTQYF. The DNA for the CDR3 is TGTGCCATCAGCCTTACCGGGACTAGCGGCACAGATACGCAGTATTTT. This chain joins TRBV10-3 and TRBJ2-3; 10 positions agree with TRBD2. The CDR3 extends over 16 amino acids. Germline V CDR1 and CDR2: ENHRY, SYGVKD. V lost 6 bases and J lost 1; bases outside the gene matches: 7.

This sequence joins TRBV30 and TRBJ1-1, with D uncertain. Germline V gene lookup returns CDR1 GTSNPN and CDR2 SVGIG (reference sequence). V dropped 4 bases and J dropped 4 bases, with 13 bases sitting between them. There are 13 residues in the CDR3. The DNA of the CDR3 is TGTGCCTGGATGGGCCCGGCGGGCACTGAAGCTTTCTTT. Translation: CAWMGPAGTEAFF.

The chain couples TRBV5-1 to TRBJ1-1; possibly TRBD1 for D (6 bases). With 4 bases removed from V and 2 bases from J, the gap between germline ends came to 15 bases. Looked up from germline, CDR1 is SGHRS and CDR2 is YFSETQ. This CDR3 is 15 amino acids long. As DNA, the CDR3 is TGCGCCAGCAGCGCCTCGACAGGACCCAACACTGAAGCTTTCTTT. It yields the protein CASSASTGPNTEAFF.

This clone was found once. The V gene is TRBV19, the J gene TRBJ1-1; D unresolved. This CDR3 spans 13 amino acids. Trimming stripped 0 bases from V and 4 bases from J, with 6 bases between. Germline V lookup: CDR1 LNHDA, CDR2 SQIVND (reference sequence). DNA of the CDR3: TGTGCCAGTAGTATAGATCGAGGCACTGAAGCTTTCTTT. Protein product: CASSIDRGTEAFF.

The rearrangement joins TRBV9 to TRBJ1-1, with 9 bases aligning to TRBD1. The ends lost 3 bases at V and 5 bases at J; junction bases unmatched: 14. CDR1 is SGDLS, CDR2 YYNGEE, per germline. CDR3 length: 17 amino acids. Here the CDR3 DNA reads TGTGCCAGCAGCGCCGAACCGGGACAGGGTATCGGAACTGAAGCTTTCTTT. Translation: CASSAEPGQGIGTEAFF. The entire variable domain, with the rest obtained from reference TRBV9 and TRBJ1-1, is as follows: DSGVTQTPKHLITATGQRVTLRCSPRSGDLSVYWYQQSLDQGLQFLIQYYNGEERAKGNILERFSAQQFPDLHSELNLSSLELGDSALYFCASSAEPGQGIGTEAFFGQGTRLTVV.

Concerning this clone: At one boundary the junction diverges from the germline segment, which might be a read error. The rearrangement joins TRBV7-7 to TRBJ2-3; 8 bases fit TRBD2. Germline V gene sequence: CDR1 SSHAT, CDR2 FNYEAQ (reference sequence). The CDR3 runs to 22 residues. The CDR3 loop reads CASSFANPPPPDLAGYTDTQYF. The CDR3 nucleotides read TGTGCTAGCAGCTTCGCCAATCCCCCTCCGCCGGACCTAGCGGGTTACACAGATACGCAGTATTTT.

J is TRBJ2-1 and V is TRBV19; 11 nucleotides agree with TRBD2. Germline assignment: CDR1 LNHDA and CDR2 SQIVND (reference sequence). This CDR3 has 18 amino acids. Trimming cost V 3 bases and J 9 bases; bases outside gene matches: 16. CDR3 region: CASSITGLADRSLGEQFF. The CDR3 nucleotides are TGTGCCAGTAGTATTACGGGACTAGCGGACCGATCCTTGGGTGAGCAGTTCTTC.

The chain joins TRBV5-4 to TRBJ2-1, with a tentative D call TRBD2 (5 bases). V was cut by 4 bases and J by 7 bases, with 12 bases left in between. The germline V gene encodes CDR1 SGHNT and CDR2 YYREEE (reference sequence). This CDR3 has 13 residues. DNA for the CDR3: TGTGCCAGCAGCCCCCCCTCGGGGAATGAGCAGTTCTTC. This encodes CASSPPSGNEQFF.

The rearrangement links TRBV11-3 to TRBJ2-1; D gene unclear. The V and J ends lost 0 bases and 4 bases respectively, with 4 bases between them. The CDR3 is 13 residues long. CDR1 is SGHNT, CDR2 YENEEA, per germline. CDR3 loop: CASSLEEYNEQFF. The CDR3, as DNA: TGTGCCAGCAGCTTAGAGGAGTACAATGAGCAGTTCTTC.

Points on this clone: The junction differs from germline at one of its ends, possibly a read error. CDR3 in amino acids: CASSFAFQGVGHF. CDR3 nucleotide sequence: TGTGCCAGCAGTTTTGCGTTTCAGGGGGTAGGTCACTTC. The chain couples TRBV12-3 or TRBV12-4 to TRBJ2-7; 7 bases agree with TRBD1. The CDR3 is 13 amino acids.

The J gene is TRBJ2-2, the V gene TRBV3-1 (or the pseudogene TRBV3-2); the D gene is possibly TRBD2 (5 bases). The germline gives CDR1 LGHDT, CDR2 YNNKEL (reference sequence). This CDR3 has 12 amino acids. Trimming took off 1 base at V and 8 bases at J, with 5 bases between the two ends. DNA for the CDR3: TGTGCCAGCAGCCAAGGGAGGGGGGAGCTGTTTTTT. Encoded protein: CASSQGRGELFF.

The rearrangement links TRBV6-5 to TRBJ1-2; tentatively, D is TRBD1 (6 bases). Germline values: CDR1 MNHEY, CDR2 SVGAGI. V lost 6 bases to trimming and J lost 1 base, with 12 bases between them. The CDR3 covers 14 residues. CDR3 DNA: TGTGCCAGCAGGAAGACAGGCCTTAACTATGGCTACACCTTC. It specifies CASRKTGLNYGYTF.

This rearrangement joins TRBV4-1 to TRBJ2-7, with D possibly matching TRBD2 (5 bases). Germline V lookup: CDR1 MGHRA, CDR2 YSYEKL. V shed 3 bases and J shed 1 base, with 7 bases lying between them. This CDR3 contains 13 residues. CDR3 amino acids: CASSQDLSYEQYF. Here the CDR3 DNA reads TGCGCCAGCAGCCAGGACTTATCCTACGAGCAGTACTTC.

The chain links TRBV15 to TRBJ1-1; D gene uncertain. V was clipped by 1 base and J by 1 base, with 10 bases between them. The CDR3 spans 15 residues. CDR1 and CDR2 from the germline V gene are LNHNV and YYDKDF (reference sequence). CDR3 sequence (DNA): TGTGCCACCAGCAGAGTTAGGGAGCCGAACACTGAAGCTTTCTTT. Translating gives CATSRVREPNTEAFF.

V and J are TRBV6-5 and TRBJ1-1; a possible D gene is TRBD1 (5 bases). The V end lost 0 bases, the J end lost 6 bases, and 11 bases lay between the germline ends. The CDR3 has 14 residues. Germline V lookup: CDR1 MNHEY, CDR2 SVGAGI. The CDR3 DNA is TGTGCCAGCAGTTACTCGGGGGGAGGGTCTGAAGCTTTCTTT. This translates into CASSYSGGGSEAFF.

This clone was counted a single time. This chain links TRBV19 with TRBJ1-1, with TRBD1 matching over 7 bases. Germline V gene sequence: CDR1 LNHDA, CDR2 SQIVND (reference sequence). V was pared by 3 bases and J by 5 bases, with 9 bases of the junction left unmatched. The CDR3 is 15 residues long. The CDR3 region has the DNA TGTGCCAGTAGTATTCGGGGCAGGGGGAGGACTGAAGCTTTCTTT. This translates into CASSIRGRGRTEAFF.

The genes are TRBV5-6 and TRBJ2-4; TRBD1 aligns across 7 bases. The CDR3 sequence is 16 residues long. The V gene end was trimmed by 4 bases and the J gene end by 0 bases; junction bases not matched to a gene: 7. In germline, CDR1 is SGHDT, CDR2 YYEEEE. Here the CDR3 DNA reads TGTGCCAGCAGCCCGGGACAGAGACTAGCCAAAAACATTCAGTACTTC. This encodes CASSPGQRLAKNIQYF.

The chain uses TRBV27 and TRBJ2-1, with 7 positions matching TRBD2. This CDR3 contains 13 residues. Germline trimming cut 7 bases from V and 8 bases from J; bases unmatched to any gene: 8. Germline V gene sequence: CDR1 MNHEY, CDR2 SMNVEV (reference sequence). CDR3 bases: TGTGCCAGCACCGGCGGGAGAAATGATGAGCAGTTCTTC. It encodes CASTGGRNDEQFF.

The rearrangement uses TRBV11-2 and TRBJ2-5; D call uncertain. V lost 1 base and J lost 2, with 11 bases in between. CDR3 length: 15 amino acids. Germline CDR1 SGHAT, CDR2 FQNNGV. The CDR3 is CASSLGVGLQETQYF. In nucleotides, the CDR3 is TGTGCCAGCAGCTTAGGGGTCGGGTTGCAAGAGACCCAGTACTTC.

The chain couples TRBV24-1 to TRBJ2-5; 11 positions agree with TRBD2. V gave up 3 bases and J gave up 5 bases; unmatched junction bases: 7. The CDR3 totals 16 residues. Germline V CDR1 and CDR2: KGHDR, SFDVKD. The CDR3, as DNA: TGTGCCACCAGTGATGCAATAGCGGGAGGGGGGGAGACCCAGTACTTC. It encodes CATSDAIAGGGETQYF.

The gene calls are TRBV7-3 and TRBJ1-1; D is uncertain. CDR3 size: 14 residues. The V and J ends lost 3 bases and 3 bases respectively, with 11 bases between them. CDR1 and CDR2 from the germline V gene are SGHTA and FQGTGA. The CDR3 loop is CASSLAGLDTEAFF. The DNA of the CDR3 is TGTGCCAGCAGCTTGGCAGGTCTCGACACTGAAGCTTTCTTT.

This clone is a singleton in its sample. The chain uses TRBV7-9 and TRBJ2-7, with 9 bases fitting TRBD1. Germline V gene lookup returns CDR1 SEHNR and CDR2 FQNEAQ (reference sequence). Trimming cost V 0 bases and J 5 bases; bases outside gene matches: 5. This CDR3 comprises 15 residues. CDR3 sequence: CASSLAGQGSHEQYF. The CDR3 region has the DNA TGTGCCAGCAGCTTAGCGGGACAGGGATCCCACGAGCAGTACTTC.